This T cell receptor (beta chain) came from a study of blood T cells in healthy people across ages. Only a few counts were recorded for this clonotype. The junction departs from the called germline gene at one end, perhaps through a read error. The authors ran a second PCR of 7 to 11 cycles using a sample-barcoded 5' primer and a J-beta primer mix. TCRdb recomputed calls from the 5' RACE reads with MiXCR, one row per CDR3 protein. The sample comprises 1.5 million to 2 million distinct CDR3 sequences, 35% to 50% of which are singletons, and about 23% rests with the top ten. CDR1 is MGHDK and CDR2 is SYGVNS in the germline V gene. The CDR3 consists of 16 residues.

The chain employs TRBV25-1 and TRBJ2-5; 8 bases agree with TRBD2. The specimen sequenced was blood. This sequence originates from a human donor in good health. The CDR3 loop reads CASSSGGLEVPETRYF. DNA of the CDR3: TGTGCCAGCAGTAGCGGGGGACTAGAAGTACCAGAGACCCGGTACTTC.